These T cell receptor beta chains were read from a single sample in a study of control samples from healthy donors and cancer patients. Repertoires were generated with immunoSEQ multiplex PCR, while TCRdb's copy carries only in-frame clones and drops some. Here the sample spans under 200,000 clones, 70% to 90% being singletons. Specimen: blood. The source of these receptors is a woman aged 25 to 39 in good health. Each CDR3 is given with its conserved first and last residue. The order of the fields is J gene, CDR3 length, D gene, V gene, clone size, CDR3 protein, CDR3 DNA. D genes are given only for firm matches. Not all rows give a size; the values are once, few, many and, for expanded clones, a class.

TRBJ2-5 | 15 | NA | TRBV5-1 | NA | CASSLPTYPPETQYF | TGCGCCAGCAGCTTGCCTACTTATCCACCTGAGACCCAGTACTTC
TRBJ1-1 | 12 | NA | TRBV25-1 | NA | CASSDRGIEAFF | TGTGCCAGCAGTGACCGGGGAATAGAAGCTTTCTTT
TRBJ2-7 | 15 | TRBD2 | TRBV6-1 | once | CASSEGGGQAYEQYF | TGTGCCAGCAGTGAAGGGGGAGGGCAGGCCTACGAGCAGTACTTC
TRBJ2-1 | 18 | TRBD2 | TRBV5-4 | NA | CASSLVLGTSGGLKEQFF | TGTGCCAGCAGCTTGGTACTTGGGACTAGCGGGGGGCTGAAGGAGCAGTTCTTC
TRBJ1-1 | 13 | NA | TRBV28 | NA | CASSIRANTEAFF | TGTGCCAGCAGCATAAGGGCGAACACTGAAGCTTTCTTT
TRBJ2-5 | 15 | NA | TRBV7-9 | NA | CASSFTIDHQGTQYF | TGTGCCAGCAGCTTTACCATCGACCATCAGGGGACCCAGTACTTC
TRBJ1-2 | 15 | NA | TRBV27 | NA | CASSLWAGPNYGYTF | TGTGCCAGCAGTTTATGGGCAGGACCGAACTATGGCTACACCTTC
TRBJ2-3 | 14 | NA | TRBV4-1 | NA | CASSQFANADTQYF | TGCGCCAGCAGCCAATTCGCGAATGCGGATACGCAGTATTTT
TRBJ2-5 | 18 | TRBD2 | TRBV5-5 | NA | CASSFSLLAGDIQETQYF | TGTGCCAGCAGCTTTAGTCTCCTAGCGGGAGATATCCAAGAGACCCAGTACTTC
TRBJ2-3 | 18 | TRBD1 | TRBV7-9 | NA | CASSKPGQGVMGTDTQYF | TGTGCCAGCAGTAAGCCGGGACAGGGGGTTATGGGCACAGATACGCAGTATTTT
TRBJ2-7 | 14 | NA | TRBV21-1 | once | CASSPRDSPYEQYF | TGTGCCAGCAGCCCCCGGGACTCACCCTACGAGCAGTACTTC
TRBJ2-7 | 14 | TRBD2 | TRBV29-1 | NA | CSVVLAGRTYEQYF | TGCAGCGTAGTTCTAGCGGGTAGAACCTACGAGCAGTACTTC
TRBJ1-1 | 13 | TRBD1 | TRBV24-1 | NA | CATSSTGEAEAFF | TGTGCCACCAGTTCGACAGGGGAAGCTGAAGCTTTCTTT
TRBJ1-1 | 13 | NA | TRBV28 | few | CASKTAQNTEAFF | TGTGCCAGCAAGACGGCCCAGAACACTGAAGCTTTCTTT
TRBJ1-2 | 11 | TRBD1 | TRBV12-3/TRBV12-4 | NA | CASSWDRGKTF | TGTGCCAGCAGTTGGGACAGGGGAAAAACCTTC
TRBJ2-7 | 16 | TRBD2 | TRBV28 | few | CASSSSGGALSYEQYF | TGTGCCAGCAGCTCTTCGGGGGGGGCCCTCTCCTACGAGCAGTACTTC
TRBJ1-5 | 13 | NA | TRBV6-4 | NA | CASSPQRDQPQHF | TGTGCCAGCAGTCCCCAAAGGGATCAGCCCCAGCATTTT
TRBJ1-5 | 12 | NA | TRBV3-1/TRBV3-2 | few | CASSAGHRPQHF | TGTGCCAGCAGCGCGGGACATCGGCCCCAGCATTTT
TRBJ1-3 | 15 | NA | TRBV6-6 | NA | CASSYSKQGRNTIYF | TGTGCCAGCAGTTACTCGAAACAGGGCCGAAACACCATATATTTT
TRBJ1-1 | 13 | NA | TRBV25-1 | NA | CASSGVQGWGAFF | TGTGCCAGCAGTGGCGTACAGGGATGGGGAGCTTTCTTT
TRBJ2-7 | 11 | NA | TRBV3-1/TRBV3-2 | NA | CASSSPYEQYF | TGTGCCAGCAGCTCACCCTACGAGCAGTACTTC
TRBJ2-5 | 15 | TRBD2 | TRBV5-1 | NA | CASSFSGGPQETQYF | TGCGCCAGCAGCTTTAGCGGGGGGCCCCAAGAGACCCAGTACTTC